Below are 17 T cell receptor beta chains sequenced from a single sample in a study of vaccination effects on CD4 cells after COVID-19. CD4+ T cell isolation took place after about 11 days of culture. For these receptors, no antigen is known. Produced via immunoSEQ multiplex PCR; TCRdb's table is partial and in-frame only. This table has roughly 56,000 clones, 60% to 85% appearing once. This sample comprised CD4+ T cells from PBMCs cultured without peptide, obtained before COVID-19 vaccination. These receptors were obtained from a human donor who received a COVID-19 vaccine.

There are a few counts of this clone. The chain links TRBV4-1 to TRBJ1-2; the D gene is possibly TRBD1 (5 bases). Between the trimmed V and J ends, which lost 4 bases and 3 bases, there was a span of 9 bases. CDR3 length: 13 amino acids. Germline CDR1 reads MGHRA; CDR2 reads YSYEKL. The CDR3 DNA reads as TGCGCCAGCAGCCTACAGACAGACTATGGCTACACCTTC. Residues: CASSLQTDYGYTF.

CDR3 nucleotide sequence: TGTGCCAGTAGGGGGGACTTGCGGTCGGGTGAGCAGTTCTTC. As protein: CASRGDLRSGEQFF. The V call is TRBV19, the J call TRBJ2-1; maybe TRBD2 (6 bases). CDR1 is LNHDA, CDR2 SQIVND, per germline (reference sequence). The V end was cut by 6 bases, the J end by 9 bases, with 18 bases between. The CDR3 has 14 residues.

This sequence joins TRBV4-1 and TRBJ1-2; 9 bases fit TRBD1. This CDR3 contains 14 residues. After removal of 1 base from V and 7 bases from J, the junction contained 4 bases not matched to a gene. Germline V gives CDR1 MGHRA, CDR2 YSYEKL. The CDR3 nucleotides are TGCGCCAGCAGCCAAGTCGGGACAGGGCTTGGCTACACCTTC. It yields the protein CASSQVGTGLGYTF.

The genes are TRBV5-1 and TRBJ1-1, with 7 bases lining up with TRBD1. Trimming removed 0 bases from V and 6 bases from J; junction bases left unmatched: 2. CDR1 is SGHRS, CDR2 YFSETQ, per germline. The CDR3 loop spans 13 amino acids. DNA for the CDR3: TGCGCCAGCAGCTTGGACCAGGGGGCTGAAGCTTTCTTT. It yields the protein CASSLDQGAEAFF.

This chain joins TRBV5-1 and TRBJ2-1, with D possibly being TRBD1 (5 bases). The CDR3 covers 19 residues. The V and J ends lost 0 bases and 1 base respectively, with 20 bases between them. The germline gives CDR1 SGHRS, CDR2 YFSETQ. CDR3 sequence (DNA): TGCGCCAGCAGCTTGGGTCTTGGCAGGGTCTTGAAATCCTACAATGAGCAGTTCTTC. Protein product: CASSLGLGRVLKSYNEQFF.

The chain couples TRBV14 to TRBJ2-1; D gene uncertain. CDR1 is SGHDN and CDR2 is FVKESK in the germline V gene. The CDR3 consists of 14 residues. V lost 0 bases and J 7 bases, leaving 10 bases between the germline ends. The CDR3 spells CASSQELRHNEQFF. Here the CDR3 DNA reads TGTGCCAGCAGCCAAGAACTTAGACATAATGAGCAGTTCTTC.

This rearrangement joins TRBV9 to TRBJ2-5; D may correspond to TRBD1 or TRBD2 (5 bases each). V lost 2 bases and J 1 base, leaving 6 bases between the germline ends. Germline CDR1 and CDR2: SGDLS and YYNGEE. The CDR3 extends over 13 amino acids. The CDR3 region is CASSVGAQETQYF. CDR3 in DNA: TGTGCCAGCAGCGTCGGGGCCCAAGAGACCCAGTACTTC.

This chain links TRBV5-1 with TRBJ1-3; D remains ambiguous. V was pared by 2 bases and J by 0 bases, with 9 bases between. Germline V gene data show CDR1 as SGHRS and CDR2 as YFSETQ. The CDR3 is 15 residues long. The CDR3 protein is CASSFGTVSGNTIYF. For the CDR3, the DNA is TGCGCCAGCAGCTTCGGTACGGTCTCTGGAAACACCATATATTTT.

This clone has only a few counts. DNA of the CDR3: TGTGCCAGTACCCTTTACAGAGATGGCTACACCTTC. As protein: CASTLYRDGYTF. The J gene is TRBJ1-2, the V gene TRBV19; the D is unclear. The CDR3 runs 12 residues. Trimming left V 7 bases short and J 6 bases short, with 12 bases between. Germline V gives CDR1 LNHDA, CDR2 SQIVND (reference sequence).

This clone was seen a handful of times. The chain uses TRBV24-1 and TRBJ1-4; D might be TRBD1 (5 bases). V lost 2 bases and J 7 bases, leaving 13 bases between the germline ends. The CDR3 is 15 residues long. Germline V gives CDR1 KGHDR, CDR2 SFDVKD. The CDR3 DNA follows: TGTGCCACCAGTGATTCAGGGTTTAACGGTGAAAAACTGTTTTTT. Translating it yields CATSDSGFNGEKLFF.

The V and J genes are TRBV23-1 and TRBJ2-6, with a weak D call TRBD1 (6 bases). TRBV23-1 belongs to the ORF category, with a function that is uncertain. This CDR3 is 17 amino acids long. V dropped 4 bases and J dropped 2 bases, with 15 bases sitting between them. The CDR3 spells CASSPWTEGAGANVLTF. The CDR3 coding sequence is TGCGCCAGCAGTCCTTGGACCGAGGGGGCTGGGGCCAACGTCCTGACTTTC.

The chain combines TRBV5-1 with TRBJ2-5; D may correspond to TRBD1 or TRBD2 (5 bases each). V was shortened by 0 bases and J by 5 bases, with 11 bases between the two germline ends. The CDR3 extends over 14 amino acids. Germline V gene data show CDR1 as SGHRS and CDR2 as YFSETQ. CDR3 region: CASSLGGSRETQYF. CDR3 nucleotide sequence: TGCGCCAGCAGCTTGGGGGGGAGCCGGGAGACCCAGTACTTC. The variable domain in full, completed from reference TRBV5-1 and TRBJ2-5, reads KAGVTQTPRYLIKTRGQQVTLSCSPISGHRSVSWYQQTPGQGLQFLFEYFSETQRNKGNFPGRFSGRQFSNSRSEMNVSTLELGDSALYLCASSLGGSRETQYFGPGTRLLVL.

The chain joins TRBV6-5 to TRBJ2-5, with D unresolved. From germline, CDR1 is MNHEY and CDR2 SVGAGI. The V gene lost 8 bases and the J gene lost 2 bases, with 12 bases spanning the gap. The CDR3 totals 13 residues. The CDR3 here is CASWAPAQETQYF. In nucleotides, the CDR3 is TGTGCCAGCTGGGCACCTGCGCAAGAGACCCAGTACTTC.

The chain has TRBV11-2 and TRBJ2-7, with a tentative D call TRBD1 (5 bases). V lost 5 bases to trimming and J lost 3 bases, with 23 bases between them. This CDR3 region has 17 residues. Germline CDR1 SGHAT, CDR2 FQNNGV. The CDR3 protein is CASSPNLGRQGSYEQYV. Here the CDR3 DNA reads TGTGCCAGCAGCCCCAATTTAGGTCGGCAGGGAAGCTACGAGCAGTACGTC.

The chain has TRBV19 and TRBJ1-5; D is unclear. Per germline, CDR1 LNHDA and CDR2 SQIVND (reference sequence). Trimming stripped 3 bases from V and 0 bases from J, with 12 bases between. This CDR3 spans 16 amino acids. In DNA form, the CDR3 reads TGTGCCAGTAGTATCAGACGAGATTATAGCAATCAGCCCCAGCATTTT. It encodes CASSIRRDYSNQPQHF.

J is TRBJ1-6 and V is TRBV6-5, with 11 bases identical to TRBD1. V dropped 6 bases and J dropped 9; count of bases not matched to a gene: 1. Looked up from germline, CDR1 is MNHEY and CDR2 is SVGAGI. CDR3 length: 13 residues. The CDR3 region is CASRGTGGSPLHF. CDR3 DNA: TGTGCCAGCAGGGGGACAGGGGGTTCACCCCTCCACTTT.

The J gene is TRBJ2-5, the V gene TRBV2; TRBD1 aligns across 7 bases. The CDR3 spans 13 residues. Looked up from germline, CDR1 is SNHLY and CDR2 is FYNNEI. The ends lost 4 bases at V and 5 bases at J; junction bases unmatched: 4. CDR3 protein: CASSGDSKETQYF. The CDR3 DNA sequence: TGTGCCAGCAGTGGGGACAGTAAGGAGACCCAGTACTTC.